The subject of this entry is one T cell receptor beta chain. Germline is not matched at one junction end, which may reflect a read error. Generated by immunoSEQ multiplex PCR, the TCRdb table keeps only in-frame clones and is missing some. The table includes 200,000 to 250,000 clones, approximately 80% detected once. This entry belongs to a study of blood T cell repertoires in COVID-19. The CDR3 extends over 14 amino acids. Germline V gene data show CDR1 as ENHRY and CDR2 as SYGVKD. The sequencing input was peripheral blood. This clonotype originated in a woman aged 80 or older with acute or convalescent COVID-19. The chain uses TRBV10-3 and TRBJ2-7, with 10 bases fitting TRBD2. The CDR3 reads CATSLAGESYEQYF. CDR3 bases: TGTGCCACCAGTCTAGCGGGAGAGTCCTACGAGCAGTACTTC.